This is a list of T cell receptor beta chains from one sample in a study of T-cell memory formation after mild COVID-19. MiXCR was run by TCRdb on the 5' RACE reads, yielding one entry per CDR3 protein. The sample carries about 560,000 distinct CDR3 sequences, roughly 21% recorded once. Sequencing was performed on PBMCs or a T cell subset sorted from them (not recorded which). The receptors come from an adult woman who had mild COVID-19 (a few samples of this study predate the infection). Cell type and time point are not known. Both conserved end residues are part of each CDR3. Fields, in order: V gene, clone size, J gene, D gene, CDR3 DNA, CDR3 protein. D genes are given only for firm matches. Expanded clones are given a class, and other clones once, few, many or no size at all.

V gene: TRBV5-1
clone size: .
J gene: TRBJ2-7
D gene: TRBD1
CDR3 DNA: TGCGCCTCTCAACCGACAGGGGAAGCCTACGAGCAGTACTTC
CDR3 protein: CASQPTGEAYEQYF

V gene: TRBV5-4
clone size: .
J gene: TRBJ2-2
D gene: .
CDR3 DNA: TGTGCCAGCAGCGGAGGGGGCGGGAGGACCGGGGAGCTGTTTTTT
CDR3 protein: CASSGGGGRTGELFF

V gene: TRBV4-1
clone size: .
J gene: TRBJ2-6
D gene: TRBD1
CDR3 DNA: TGCGCCAGCAGCCACTCCGGCAGGGGGCGATGGGGGGCCAACGTCCTGACTTTC
CDR3 protein: CASSHSGRGRWGANVLTF

V gene: TRBV5-5
clone size: .
J gene: TRBJ1-5
D gene: .
CDR3 DNA: TGTGCCAGCAGCTCGGAGAACAGCAATCAGCCCCAGCATTTT
CDR3 protein: CASSSENSNQPQHF

V gene: TRBV12-5
clone size: .
J gene: TRBJ1-1
D gene: .
CDR3 DNA: TGTGCTAGTGGTACAGGGCGAGGGAACACTGAAGCTTTCTTT
CDR3 protein: CASGTGRGNTEAFF

V gene: TRBV7-9
clone size: once
J gene: TRBJ1-6
D gene: .
CDR3 DNA: TGTGCCAGCAGCTTAGCAACCGAGGGCGGTGGACCCCTCCACTTT
CDR3 protein: CASSLATEGGGPLHF

V gene: TRBV7-6
clone size: few
J gene: TRBJ2-1
D gene: .
CDR3 DNA: TGTGCCAGCAGCATAACCCTCGAGCAGTTCTTC
CDR3 protein: CASSITLEQFF

V gene: TRBV5-1
clone size: many
J gene: TRBJ2-3
D gene: .
CDR3 DNA: TGCGCCAGCAAAGGGCCAGGGAGCACAGATACGCAGTATTTT
CDR3 protein: CASKGPGSTDTQYF

V gene: TRBV30
clone size: .
J gene: TRBJ2-7
D gene: TRBD2
CDR3 DNA: TGTGCCTGGAGGGGACTAGCGGGAGTCTCCTACGAGCAGTACTTC
CDR3 protein: CAWRGLAGVSYEQYF

V gene: TRBV7-7
clone size: .
J gene: TRBJ2-5
D gene: TRBD2
CDR3 DNA: TGTGCCAGCAGCTTAGGAGTATCAAGCGGGGATACCCAGTACTTC
CDR3 protein: CASSLGVSSGDTQYF

V gene: TRBV20-1
clone size: .
J gene: TRBJ2-1
D gene: .
CDR3 DNA: TGCAGTGCTTCCCCGAGGGGGGCGGACTCCTACAATGAGCAGTTCTTC
CDR3 protein: CSASPRGADSYNEQFF

V gene: TRBV4-3
clone size: few
J gene: TRBJ2-1
D gene: .
CDR3 DNA: TGCGCCAGCAGCCAAGATAGGTGGGATGAGCAGTTCTTC
CDR3 protein: CASSQDRWDEQFF

V gene: TRBV27
clone size: few
J gene: TRBJ1-5
D gene: .
CDR3 DNA: TGTGCCAGCAGTGTTACAGAGCCCCAGCATTTT
CDR3 protein: CASSVTEPQHF

V gene: TRBV7-6
clone size: .
J gene: TRBJ2-7
D gene: .
CDR3 DNA: TGTGCCAGCAGCTTAGCGGGAGAGTACGAGCAGTACTTC
CDR3 protein: CASSLAGEYEQYF

V gene: TRBV16
clone size: many
J gene: TRBJ1-1
D gene: .
CDR3 DNA: TGTGCCAGCAGCTTCACGGGCACTGAAGCTTTCTTT
CDR3 protein: CASSFTGTEAFF

V gene: TRBV3-1
clone size: .
J gene: TRBJ1-4
D gene: .
CDR3 DNA: TGTGCCAGCAGTCCCCCTGGCTATGAAAAACTGTTTTTT
CDR3 protein: CASSPPGYEKLFF

V gene: TRBV6-1
clone size: .
J gene: TRBJ1-5
D gene: TRBD1
CDR3 DNA: TGTGCCAGCAGTGGGGCAGGGGGCAGCAATCAGCCCCAGCATTTT
CDR3 protein: CASSGAGGSNQPQHF

V gene: TRBV24-1
clone size: few
J gene: TRBJ2-5
D gene: TRBD2
CDR3 DNA: TGTGCCACCAGTGATGCGACTAGCGGGATTGAGACCCAGTACTTC
CDR3 protein: CATSDATSGIETQYF

V gene: TRBV9
clone size: few
J gene: TRBJ2-5
D gene: .
CDR3 DNA: TGTGCCAGCAGCGTAGGGCCCGGATTTGCCTTCCAAGAGACCCAGTACTTC
CDR3 protein: CASSVGPGFAFQETQYF

V gene: TRBV6-4
clone size: .
J gene: TRBJ2-6
D gene: TRBD1
CDR3 DNA: TGTGCCAGCAGTGACGGGACAGGTGGGGCCAACGTCCTGACTTTC
CDR3 protein: CASSDGTGGANVLTF

V gene: TRBV3-1
clone size: many
J gene: TRBJ2-2
D gene: .
CDR3 DNA: TGTGCCAGCAGCCTCGGGACCAGGGCCGGGGAGCTGTTTTTT
CDR3 protein: CASSLGTRAGELFF

V gene: TRBV19
clone size: .
J gene: TRBJ2-3
D gene: .
CDR3 DNA: TGTGCCAGTAGTATAGCGGGGCATACGCAGTATTTT
CDR3 protein: CASSIAGHTQYF

V gene: TRBV7-3
clone size: .
J gene: TRBJ1-4
D gene: TRBD1
CDR3 DNA: TGTGCCAGCAGCCCTCGTACAGGGGAAACTAATGAAAAACTGTTTTTT
CDR3 protein: CASSPRTGETNEKLFF

V gene: TRBV7-6
clone size: few
J gene: TRBJ1-2
D gene: .
CDR3 DNA: TGTGCCAGCAGCCTTGGACAGCCTAATGGCTACACCTTC
CDR3 protein: CASSLGQPNGYTF